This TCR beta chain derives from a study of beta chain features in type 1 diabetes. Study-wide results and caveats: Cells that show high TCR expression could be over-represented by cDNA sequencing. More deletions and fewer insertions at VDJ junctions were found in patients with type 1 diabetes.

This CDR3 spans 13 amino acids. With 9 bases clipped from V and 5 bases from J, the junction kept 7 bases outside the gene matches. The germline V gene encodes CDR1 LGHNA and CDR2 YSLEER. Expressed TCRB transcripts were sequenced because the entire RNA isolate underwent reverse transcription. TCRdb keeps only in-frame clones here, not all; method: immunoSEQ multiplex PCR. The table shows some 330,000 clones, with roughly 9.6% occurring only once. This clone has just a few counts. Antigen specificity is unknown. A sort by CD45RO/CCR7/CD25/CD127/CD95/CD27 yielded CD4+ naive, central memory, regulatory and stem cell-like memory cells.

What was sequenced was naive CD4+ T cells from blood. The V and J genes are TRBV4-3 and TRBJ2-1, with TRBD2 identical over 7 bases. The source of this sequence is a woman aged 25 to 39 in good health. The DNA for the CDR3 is TGCGCCAGTGGGACTACCATTAACAATGAGCAGTTCTTC. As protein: CASGTTINNEQFF.